This TCR beta chain was identified in a study of CD8+ T cells in alopecia areata. Study at large: Tofacitinib administration to treated patients was oral, at 5 to 10 mg twice daily.

Investigators isolated RNA and reverse transcribed it into cDNA to act as the sequencing template. The repertoire was sequenced with immunoSEQ multiplex PCR; TCRdb's copy has only in-frame clones and lacks some. The sample has about 200,000 clones; approximately 38% are singletons. Treatment in this sample: oral pan-JAK inhibitor, 5-10 mg twice daily. This receptor was identified in a human donor with alopecia areata. Sequencing used CD4+ T cells sorted from blood, obtained between weeks 30 and 35, from a patient treated with tofacitinib.

The CDR3 region is CASSAGTNYGYTF. Written as DNA, the CDR3 is TGTGCCAGCAGCGCCGGGACTAACTATGGCTACACCTTC. V usage is TRBV6-5 and J usage is TRBJ1-2; D not resolved. CDR3 length: 13 amino acids. Germline CDR1 is MNHEY and CDR2 is SVGAGI. V gave up 6 bases and J gave up 0 bases, with 8 bases separating them.